This entry is about one TCR beta chain. The target of this receptor is not known. No much larger clone exists at a distance of one base, and base qualities are not known. T-cell subsets were not sorted, so the analysis was performed on bulk bone marrow. Bone marrow from some 10 myelodysplastic syndrome patients was immunosequenced for TCR beta CDR3 regions before and after hypomethylating agent therapy. For longitudinal repertoire tracking, a baseline bone marrow plus two to three bone marrows at different post-treatment timepoints were contributed by each patient. Genomic DNA was extracted from whole bone marrow, and quality was checked by TapeStation, NanoDrop OneC and PicoGreen assays. This record belongs to a study of hypomethylating agent response in myelodysplastic syndrome (dated by TCRdb to the early 2020s). The study in broad terms: The hypomethylating agents azacitidine (about 70% of the 11) or decitabine (3 of 11) were used to treat the patients. The cohort included fewer than ten male and 2 female myelodysplastic syndrome patients. Patients had a mean age of about 70 +/- 6 years, and a diploid cytogenetic profile was the most common. The most frequent mutation was TET2, found in 5 of 11 patients. About six patients responded with complete response or hematologic improvement, and roughly five patients were non-responders. Response was defined as complete response or hematologic improvement, and any patient who met neither criterion was considered a non-responder. What the study reported, not specific to this receptor: Richness, rarefaction diversity and clonality did not change significantly after hypomethylating agent treatment, across all patients or within response groups. The cohort was small, with only around eleven patients analyzed. Possible recognition of novel MDS antigens by the shared GLIPH2 clusters was not confirmed, and experimental validation of that possible recognition is needed. Novel clonotypes emerged more often in responders, while non-responders showed more contracted clonotypes after treatment. Because the healthy control donors and the MDS patients were not matched by age, the comparison between MDS and healthy samples could have been affected.

The germline V gene encodes CDR1 MNHEY and CDR2 SVGAGI. The CDR3 measures 14 amino acids from cysteine to phenylalanine. Only the CDR3 part of the read is kept: 42 bases, read in frame from the first base. The trim is 6 bases for V and 5 bases for J, with a gap of 17 bases between the germline ends. Library prep was done by the immunoSEQ multiplex PCR assay. Sequencing was run at survey resolution with two replicates of 200 ng each, for a total of approximately 400 ng of DNA per sample. The hsTCRB kit detected rearranged TCRB sequences in genomic DNA using multiplex PCR primers targeting V and J genes. The first PCR used the QIAGEN Multiplex PCR Kit for 30 to 35 cycles to amplify the CDR3 region. A second PCR of 7 to 8 cycles attached sample barcodes and Illumina adapters to each replicate. A QuantStudio 6 together with the KAPA library quantification kit was used to quantify the pooled libraries. About 15 pM of pooled libraries was sequenced on an Illumina MiSeq using 156-cycle single-end reads plus a 15-cycle index read. The published analysis was carried out like this. VDJdb annotation flagged about 1.7% of around 180,000 unique clonotypes as previously reported viral-epitope-specific. Raw reads were processed into normalized, annotated TCRB repertoires with the immunoSEQ Data Assistant and immunoSEQ Analyzer. Clonotypes were analyzed with the immunarch R package version 0.6.5 and BioAnalyzer. Before richness was estimated, every repertoire was downsampled to the clone count of the smallest repertoire. Clonotypes were categorized as expanded, contracted or novel by Fisher's exact tests, where a novel clonotype had zero frequency before treatment. Significantly changed CDR3 beta sequences were clustered with GLIPH2 using simulation_depth=1000 and kmer_min_depth=3, and CDR3s shorter than five residues were excluded. The clones in this table, taken by TCRdb from immuneACCESS, are in-frame only. Not every clone is retained; where verified, under half of the shortfall comes from an unresolved V gene, and the cause of the rest is unknown. V and J calls and clone size come straight from that table; D and trimming were deduced from the DNA. The sample data list several thousand clones, and about four fifths of these were observed just once. Around 19% of the sample is taken by the ten largest.

The chain is encoded by TRBV6-5 joined to TRBJ2-7, with the identity of the D gene unclear. The receptor was isolated from a human donor with myelodysplastic syndrome. Sequenced material: bone marrow, taken before or after starting hypomethylating agent treatment for myelodysplastic syndrome (not recorded which). CDR3 loop: CASSRNTAVHEQYF. Here is the DNA: TGTGCCAGCAGCCGAAATACTGCCGTACACGAGCAGTACTTC.